One and the same sample provided the 27 T cell receptor beta chains below, sequenced in a study of T cells in Graves' hyperthyroidism and ophthalmopathy. The TCR beta CDR3 regions underwent amplification using RNA transcripts as the source. Primed by the HTBI set, a first-round RT-PCR was run on the TCR CDR3. In TCRdb, the multiplex PCR reads were re-called with MiXCR into one record per CDR3 protein. The sample has hundreds of thousands of distinct CDR3 sequences; roughly 17% are singletons. Sequencing used blood. The source of these receptors is a woman between 18 and 30 years old with Graves' ophthalmopathy.

The sample holds a few counts of this clonotype. The chain links TRBV7-9 to TRBJ2-7, with D tentatively TRBD2 (5 bases). V lost 5 bases and J lost 1, with 18 bases in between. Germline loops: CDR1 SEHNR, CDR2 FQNEAQ (reference sequence). This CDR3 has 16 amino acids. CDR3 sequence reads: CASSNLEGSQSYEQYF. CDR3 nucleotides: TGTGCCAGCAGCAACCTAGAGGGCTCCCAGTCCTACGAGCAGTACTTC.

This clonotype was counted ten times or more. The chain is built from TRBV7-2 and TRBJ2-1, with a possible D match to TRBD2 (5 bases). Germline values: CDR1 SGHTA, CDR2 FQGNSA. The CDR3 covers 16 residues. Trimming stripped 8 bases from V and 0 bases from J, with 17 bases between. The chain's CDR3 is CASSLSLALSYNEQFF. CDR3 nucleotide sequence: TGTGCCAGCTCCCTCTCCCTAGCACTCTCCTACAATGAGCAGTTCTTC.

This clonotype was observed many times. This chain uses TRBV30 with TRBJ1-2, with 8 bases lining up with TRBD1. Germline-derived CDR1 and CDR2 are GTSNPN and SVGIG (reference sequence). The CDR3 loop spans 13 amino acids. Trimming cost V 0 bases and J 5 bases; bases outside gene matches: 2. CDR3 loop: CAWSVDRVYGYTF. The DNA of the CDR3 is TGTGCCTGGAGTGTGGACAGGGTGTATGGCTACACCTTC.

The chain combines TRBV4-1 with TRBJ2-7; 8 bases align to TRBD2. This CDR3 has 17 residues. Looked up from germline, CDR1 is MGHRA and CDR2 is YSYEKL. The J segment lost 2 bases and the V segment lost 0 bases, leaving 9 bases of the junction unmatched. Written as DNA, the CDR3 is TGCGCCAGCAGCCAAGATCGAGCTAGCGGGTTCCCCTACGAGCAGTACTTC. It encodes CASSQDRASGFPYEQYF.

A few counts support this clonotype. This chain links TRBV11-3 with TRBJ2-7, with TRBD1 matching 7 bases. This CDR3 is built from 14 residues. Germline CDR1 and CDR2: SGHNT and YENEEA. V lost 5 bases to trimming and J lost 2 bases; unmatched junction nucleotides: 6. CDR3 coding DNA: TGTGCCAGCAGCCAAAGACAGGGCCCCTACGAGCAGTACTTC. Protein product: CASSQRQGPYEQYF.

V gene TRBV4-1 combines with J gene TRBJ1-4, with D hard to call. V lost 0 bases and J 4 bases, leaving 9 bases between the germline ends. Germline V gene data show CDR1 as MGHRA and CDR2 as YSYEKL. The CDR3 has 15 amino acids. In DNA form, the CDR3 reads TGCGCCAGCAGCCAAGACGGGCTCCGTAATGAAAAACTGTTTTTT. Encoded protein: CASSQDGLRNEKLFF.

The rearrangement joins TRBV20-1 to TRBJ2-1; 10 bases are a match to TRBD2. The CDR3 totals 16 residues. J lost 6 bases, V lost 1 base, and 9 bases had no gene match. From germline, CDR1 is DFQATT and CDR2 SNEGSKA (reference sequence). In DNA form, the CDR3 reads TGCAGTGCTAGAGGAAGGGGACTAGCGTTATTCAATGAGCAGTTCTTC. Residues: CSARGRGLALFNEQFF.

V and J are TRBV2 and TRBJ2-2, with 9 bases matching TRBD1. The CDR3 loop spans 15 amino acids. V lost 6 bases and J lost 5; bases outside the gene matches: 7. The germline gives CDR1 SNHLY, CDR2 FYNNEI. The CDR3 nucleotides read TGTGCCAGCAGGTCGGACAGGGGAGGGACCGGGGAGCTGTTTTTT. Its translation: CASRSDRGGTGELFF.

Many counts were recorded for this clonotype. The chain carries TRBV4-1 and TRBJ1-2; the D gene is possibly TRBD1 (6 bases). The germline V gene has CDR1 MGHRA and CDR2 YSYEKL. The CDR3 runs 17 residues. Trimming shortened V by 0 bases and J by 4 bases, and 18 bases separated the two germline ends. CDR3 bases: TGCGCCAGCAGCCAAGATCGGAATGCAGGGGATGTCTATGGCTACACCTTC. Its translation: CASSQDRNAGDVYGYTF.

This clonotype was detected ten times or more. The chain employs TRBV30 and TRBJ2-3; D might be TRBD2 (5 bases). The germline V gene encodes CDR1 GTSNPN and CDR2 SVGIG (reference sequence). Trimming took 3 bases from V and 6 from J, leaving 13 bases between them. The CDR3 contains 13 residues. CDR3 in amino acids: CAWRTYGVDTQYF. The DNA for the CDR3 is TGTGCCTGGAGAACGTACGGGGTCGATACGCAGTATTTT.

The chain joins TRBV5-1 to TRBJ1-6; 7 nucleotides align to TRBD1. Germline V lookup: CDR1 SGHRS, CDR2 YFSETQ. The V and J ends lost 0 bases and 10 bases, in that order; junction bases with no gene match: 4. The CDR3 is made up of 14 amino acids. As DNA, the CDR3 is TGCGCCAGCAGCTTGGAGGGGGCACAATCACCCCTCCACTTT. Amino acid sequence: CASSLEGAQSPLHF. The full variable domain, with the rest looked up from reference TRBV5-1 and TRBJ1-6, is KAGVTQTPRYLIKTRGQQVTLSCSPISGHRSVSWYQQTPGQGLQFLFEYFSETQRNKGNFPGRFSGRQFSNSRSEMNVSTLELGDSALYLCASSLEGAQSPLHFGNGTRLTVT.

This clonotype has a count of ten or more. The chain has TRBV28 and TRBJ1-1; possibly TRBD1 for D (5 bases). The CDR3 loop spans 14 amino acids. Deletions cut 3 bases from V and 2 bases from J, with 10 bases between. Germline V gene lookup returns CDR1 MDHEN and CDR2 SYDVKM. The CDR3 loop is CASSFPGGNTEAFF. CDR3 sequence (DNA): TGTGCCAGCAGTTTTCCCGGGGGAAACACTGAAGCTTTCTTT.

Many counts were recorded for this clonotype. The chain couples TRBV6-5 to TRBJ1-1, with TRBD1 matching over 7 bases. The J segment lost 0 bases and the V segment lost 2 bases, leaving 9 bases of the junction unmatched. This CDR3 is 17 amino acids long. From germline, CDR1 is MNHEY and CDR2 SVGAGI. CDR3 nucleotides: TGTGCCAGCAGTTACCGAAGGACAGGAGACATGAACACTGAAGCTTTCTTT. Protein: CASSYRRTGDMNTEAFF.

The V call is TRBV7-6, the J call TRBJ2-7; TRBD2 matches at 8 bases. The ends lost 1 base at V and 0 bases at J; junction bases unmatched: 8. This CDR3 is built from 17 residues. From germline, CDR1 is SGHVS and CDR2 FNYEAQ. CDR3 in amino acids: CASSLGPPGTSSYEQYF. CDR3 DNA sequence: TGTGCCAGCAGCTTAGGCCCCCCCGGGACTAGCTCCTACGAGCAGTACTTC.

This clonotype has just a few counts. The chain employs TRBV9 and TRBJ1-5; 11 nucleotides match TRBD1. The V segment lost 1 base and the J segment 1 base; nucleotides outside the gene matches: 10. The CDR3 loop spans 19 amino acids. CDR1 and CDR2 from the germline V gene are SGDLS and YYNGEE. The DNA for the CDR3 is TGTGCCAGCAGCGTACGGGACAGGGGGGAGAAACAAAGCAATCAGCCCCAGCATTTT. This encodes CASSVRDRGEKQSNQPQHF.

For the CDR3, the DNA is TGTGCCAGCAGCCAGACGATCTCGGGTGGGGATGAGCAGTTCTTC. This sequence encodes CASSQTISGGDEQFF. J is TRBJ2-1 and V is TRBV13; D not certain. The V end was cut by 5 bases, the J end by 8 bases, with 19 bases between. The length of the CDR3 is 15 residues. The V gene's germline CDR1 is PRHDT and CDR2 FYEKMQ (reference sequence).

This clonotype came up many times. The chain employs TRBV6-1 and TRBJ1-1, with D possibly matching TRBD1 (6 bases). The V and J ends lost 6 bases and 4 bases respectively, with 9 bases between them. CDR3 length equals 12 residues. The germline V gene encodes CDR1 MNHNS and CDR2 SASEGT. The CDR3 protein is CASRQGVTEAFF. CDR3 DNA: TGTGCCAGCAGACAGGGCGTCACTGAAGCTTTCTTT.

The sample holds many counts of this clonotype. The chain employs TRBV6-1 and TRBJ1-1; TRBD1 aligns across 7 bases. This CDR3 has 15 residues. CDR1 is MNHNS, CDR2 SASEGT, per germline. Trimming removed 6 bases from V and 4 bases from J; junction bases left unmatched: 11. For the CDR3, the DNA is TGTGCCAGCAGCGACAGGGTGGGTAGATTCACTGAAGCTTTCTTT. Translation gives CASSDRVGRFTEAFF.

This clonotype was observed at least ten times. The rearrangement uses TRBV2 and TRBJ1-3, with D maybe TRBD1 (5 bases). Trimming took 7 bases from V and 3 from J, leaving 10 bases between them. The CDR3 contains 13 residues. CDR1 is SNHLY and CDR2 is FYNNEI in the germline V gene. The CDR3 DNA reads as TGTGCCAGCACTCTCAGGGTTGGAAACACCATATATTTT. Its protein is CASTLRVGNTIYF.

This clonotype was seen many times. This chain joins TRBV27 and TRBJ2-7; possibly TRBD1 for D (6 bases). CDR3 length equals 13 residues. Germline V gene lookup returns CDR1 MNHEY and CDR2 SMNVEV (reference sequence). Trimming left V 4 bases short and J 2 bases short, with 9 bases between. CDR3 protein: CASSWGQAYEQYF. CDR3 nucleotide sequence: TGTGCCAGCAGTTGGGGACAAGCCTACGAGCAGTACTTC.

This clonotype was observed at least ten times. The rearrangement joins TRBV6-2 or TRBV6-3 to TRBJ2-1; tentatively, D is TRBD2 (6 bases). Trimming cost V 5 bases and J 9 bases, with 14 bases left between them. In germline, CDR1 is MNHEY, CDR2 SVGEGT. The CDR3 is 13 amino acids. The CDR3 bases are TGTGCCAGCAGTATTCAGCGGGTGAGTGAGCAGTTCTTC. This sequence encodes CASSIQRVSEQFF.

This clonotype has ten or more counts. The chain uses TRBV20-1 and TRBJ2-3, with D perhaps being TRBD1 or TRBD2 (6 bases each). The V end lost 1 base, the J end lost 4 bases, and 9 bases lay between the germline ends. CDR3 size: 13 residues. Germline V CDR1 and CDR2: DFQATT, SNEGSKA (reference sequence). CDR3 residues: CSARGGAADTQYF. CDR3 nucleotides: TGCAGTGCTAGAGGGGGGGCCGCAGATACGCAGTATTTT.

This clonotype was seen many times. This chain joins TRBV28 and TRBJ1-6; D not certain. CDR1 and CDR2 (germline): MDHEN, SYDVKM. Trimming left V 7 bases short and J 1 base short, with 14 bases between. The CDR3 has 16 amino acids. The CDR3 here is CASTMGRASYNSPLHF. The CDR3 DNA reads TGTGCCAGCACCATGGGGAGGGCATCCTATAATTCACCCCTCCACTTT.

This clonotype was detected many times. The gene calls are TRBV3-1 and TRBJ1-2; a possible D gene is TRBD1 (5 bases). The CDR3 is made up of 14 amino acids. Trimming removed 3 bases at V and 4 bases at J, with 12 bases between. The V gene's germline CDR1 is LGHDT and CDR2 YNNKEL (reference sequence). CDR3 region: CASSQGRGVYGYTF. The CDR3 nucleotides are TGTGCCAGCAGCCAGGGGAGGGGAGTCTATGGCTACACCTTC.

This chain links TRBV12-3 or TRBV12-4 with TRBJ2-1; 12 bases match TRBD1. This CDR3 is built from 15 residues. The V and J ends lost 6 bases and 6 bases, in that order; junction bases with no gene match: 6. The chain's CDR3 is CASRIRDRGLNEQFF. The CDR3 nucleotides are TGTGCCAGCAGGATCCGGGACAGGGGGCTCAATGAGCAGTTCTTC.

This clonotype was observed many times. The chain has TRBV18 and TRBJ1-4; 10 positions agree with TRBD1. V dropped 3 bases and J dropped 5; count of bases not matched to a gene: 6. There are 16 residues in the CDR3. CDR1 is KGHSH, CDR2 LQKENI, per germline. The CDR3 here is CASSPPPGQGNEKLFF. Here the CDR3 DNA reads TGTGCCAGCTCACCGCCCCCGGGACAGGGGAATGAAAAACTGTTTTTT.

This clonotype was seen many times. The rearrangement uses TRBV6-1 and TRBJ2-3, with D possibly TRBD1 on 6 matching bases. The germline V gene has CDR1 MNHNS and CDR2 SASEGT. CDR3 length: 13 amino acids. Trimming left V 2 bases short and J 10 bases short, with 13 bases between. The CDR3 here is CASSEQGRGSQYF. CDR3 nucleotides: TGTGCCAGCAGTGAACAGGGGAGAGGTTCGCAGTATTTT.